This entry describes one T cell receptor (beta chain). Its antigen has not been determined. No much larger clone is present one base from it, and per-base qualities are unavailable. Trimming takes 2 bases from V and 4 bases from J, and the germline ends sit 10 bases apart. CDR1 and CDR2, per the germline V gene, are MNHEY and SVGEGT. The CDR3 has 14 amino acids, counting the end cysteine and phenylalanine. Only CDR3 DNA remains: 42 bases, in frame from the first base. This specimen comes from a study of T-cell reconstitution after alpha-beta-depleted transplantation in children listed by TCRdb under 2016. Study-wide context: T-cell immune reconstitution after TCRalphabeta/CD19-depleted allogeneic hematopoietic cell transplantation in children was quantitatively tracked in the study by means of TCR repertoire profiling.

Findings and caveats that apply to the study as a whole: Hyperexpanded clone frequencies declined over subsequent months; after one year, T-cell counts and TCRbeta diversity were mostly attributed to newly produced T cells. In some patients, the high TCRbeta diversity seen at day 60 was put down to recipient T cells and intrathymic progenitors that had survived conditioning. The apparently early alphabetaT-cell count recovery about two months after transplant was reportedly dependent on only several hundred rapidly expanded clones derived from non-depleted graft cells.

Libraries were constructed by PCR. The reads were generated on an Illumina HiSeq 2500. To normalize quantification of the TCRbeta repertoire, the TCR libraries were built with molecular barcoding that relied on unique molecular identifiers. The raw public data were reprocessed by TCRdb itself: fastp quality trimming at Q25, MiXCR clonotype calling, in-frame beta chains only. Rows with a matching CDR3 protein are joined into one entry that keeps the most common DNA and genes. The sample contains about 210,000 distinct CDR3 sequences, over 15% of them found a single time. Around 45% of the sample goes to the ten largest clones. The meaning of the sample's treatment or condition label: allogeneic hematopoietic cell transplantation with graft depleted of TCRalphabeta T cells and CD19 B cells. The transplant recipients were children given TCRalphabeta/CD19-depleted allogeneic hematopoietic cell grafts.

The TCR was taken from a male patient aged 2 to 9 who had a stem cell transplant for acute lymphoblastic leukemia, so the T cells may come from the graft donor. The sequencing here drew on PBMCs, mostly from graft donor cells, taken 360 days after TCRalphabeta/CD19-depleted stem cell transplant. The chain is assembled from TRBV6-2 or TRBV6-3 and TRBJ2-3; no D segment can be confidently identified. The CDR3 protein is CASSYLLPADTQYF. The DNA is TGTGCCAGCAGTTACCTCCTACCCGCAGATACGCAGTATTTT.